This T cell receptor (beta chain) originates from a study of T cell responses to AZD1222 COVID-19 vaccine. Overall study findings and caveats: Only a handful of AZD1222 recipients were seropositive at baseline.

A word on this clone: The antigen remains unidentified.

The method was immunoSEQ multiplex PCR; TCRdb's version includes in-frame clones alone and lacks a portion of them. The table lists roughly 180,000 clones, approximately 94% of them singletons, with roughly 8.4% in the top ten. CDR3 length equals 18 residues. V lost 0 bases to trimming and J lost 0 bases, with 12 bases between them. Looked up from germline, CDR1 is MRHNA and CDR2 is SNTAGT. This clonotype was sampled from an adult in good health. The rearrangement links TRBV6-4 to TRBJ2-6, with D unresolved. Sequenced material: peripheral blood, taken on day 0 of AZD1222 vaccination. The CDR3 coding sequence is TGTGCCAGCAGTGACTCGATAGGCCTTTACTCTGGGGCCAACGTCCTGACTTTC. Amino acids: CASSDSIGLYSGANVLTF.